This T cell receptor beta chain originates from a study of blood T cell repertoires in COVID-19. This CDR3 has 13 amino acids. The V gene end was trimmed by 7 bases and the J gene end by 1 base; junction bases not matched to a gene: 3. Germline CDR1 reads ENHRY; CDR2 reads SYGVKD. In this sample, this clone turned up a few times. In the original analysis: Researchers report that nucleated cell counts were estimated from reference gene primer amplification. Clones were read by immunoSEQ multiplex PCR, and TCRdb kept only the in-frame ones, dropping some. Clone size and the V and J calls come from that table; the DNA yielded D and trimming. The sample yields about 190,000 clones, over 75% seen once.

Sequencing was carried out using peripheral blood. V is TRBV10-3 and J is TRBJ1-1, with 7 bases matching TRBD1. The clonotype comes from a woman older than 75 with active or convalescent COVID-19. The CDR3 DNA reads TGTGCCATCAAAGGGGGCCCGAACACTGAAGCTTTCTTT. It specifies CAIKGGPNTEAFF.